A selection of T cell receptor beta chains follows, all from one sample in a study of CD8+CD57+ T cells in acquired aplastic anemia. TCRdb reprocessed the reads with MiXCR, giving one entry per CDR3 protein. The sample has fewer than 200,000 distinct CDR3 sequences; less than 60% are singletons. The sequencing input was sorted CD4+, CD8+, or CD8+CD57+ T cells (not recorded which) from PBMCs. The receptor source for this set is a human donor with aplastic anemia. CDR3s include the opening cysteine and the closing phenylalanine or tryptophan. Fields, in order: V gene, D gene, J gene, clone size, CDR3 length, CDR3 protein, CDR3 DNA. A D gene is named only where the DNA matches it firmly. Not every row has a clone size; where given, it reads once, few, many or a size class.

>TRBV3-1|TRBD1|TRBJ1-4|few|14
CASSRQGALEKLFF
TGTGCCAGCAGCCGACAGGGGGCGCTTGAAAAACTGTTTTTT
>TRBV7-2|NA|TRBJ2-2|many|15
CASSPTLGLGGELFF
TGTGCCAGCAGCCCCACTTTAGGGCTAGGCGGGGAGCTGTTTTTT
>TRBV20-1|NA|TRBJ2-1|NA|15
CSASVVLRRGNEQFF
TGCAGTGCCAGCGTGGTCCTCAGGCGGGGCAATGAGCAGTTCTTC
>TRBV24-1|NA|TRBJ2-2|many|14
CATSDPPGNGELFF
TGTGCCACCAGCGATCCTCCGGGTAACGGGGAGCTGTTTTTT
>TRBV2|TRBD2|TRBJ2-3|many|15
CASSFLREGRDTQYF
TGTGCCAGCAGCTTCTTGCGGGAGGGCCGAGATACGCAGTATTTT
>TRBV2|NA|TRBJ2-7|NA|11
CASREITEQYF
TGTGCCAGCAGAGAAATTACCGAGCAGTACTTC
>TRBV24-1|NA|TRBJ2-5|once|15
CATSDAGKEKETQYF
TGTGCCACCAGTGATGCAGGGAAAGAGAAAGAGACCCAGTACTTC
>TRBV18|NA|TRBJ2-5|few|16
CASSPLRDTVGQTQYF
TGTGCCAGCTCACCACTCCGGGACACAGTAGGACAGACCCAGTACTTC
>TRBV19|TRBD1|TRBJ2-7|many|13
CASSMDRGNEQYF
TGTGCCAGTAGCATGGACAGGGGCAACGAGCAGTACTTC
>TRBV2|TRBD2|TRBJ2-1|NA|14
CASRGTSGRGEQFF
TGTGCCAGCAGGGGGACTAGCGGAAGGGGTGAGCAGTTCTTC
>TRBV25-1|NA|TRBJ1-4|NA|15
CASSFRTATNEKLFF
TGTGCCAGCAGTTTCAGGACAGCAACTAATGAAAAACTGTTTTTT
>TRBV19|TRBD2|TRBJ2-3|NA|16
CASSITSGARTDTQYF
TGTGCCAGTAGTATAACTAGCGGGGCCCGCACAGATACGCAGTATTTT
>TRBV5-1|TRBD2|TRBJ2-5|NA|15
CASSPGLAGEETQYF
TGCGCCAGCAGCCCCGGACTAGCGGGGGAAGAGACCCAGTACTTC
>TRBV2|NA|TRBJ2-7|many|13
CASSDPRSYEQYF
TGTGCCAGCAGTGACCCGAGATCCTACGAGCAGTACTTC